A single sample is the source of the 24 T cell receptor beta chains below, sequenced in a study of blood T cell repertoires in COVID-19. Produced via immunoSEQ multiplex PCR; TCRdb's table is partial and in-frame only. The sample records about 480,000 clones, roughly nine tenths being singletons. Sequencing was carried out using PBMCs or T cells enriched from blood (not recorded which). The receptors were sampled from a woman aged 60-75 years who had recovered from COVID-19.

The sample holds one count of this clone. J is TRBJ2-6 and V is TRBV30, with D tentatively TRBD2 (6 bases). Trimming removed 0 bases at V and 0 bases at J, with 9 bases between. This CDR3 spans 16 amino acids. Germline CDR1 and CDR2: GTSNPN and SVGIG (reference sequence). CDR3 coding DNA: TGTGCCTGGAGTGTACGGCGGGGCTCTGGGGCCAACGTCCTGACTTTC. Amino acid sequence: CAWSVRRGSGANVLTF.

The chain uses TRBV6-8 and TRBJ1-6; D gene unclear. CDR3 length equals 15 residues. V was clipped by 6 bases and J by 9 bases, with 18 bases between them. CDR1 is MNHGY, CDR2 SAAAGT, per germline. In DNA form, the CDR3 reads TGTGCCAGCAGCTCCTTTACGTGTCGAGGTTCACCCCTCCACTTT. Protein sequence: CASSSFTCRGSPLHF.

V usage is TRBV7-9 and J usage is TRBJ1-1; TRBD1 aligns across 8 bases. J lost 4 bases, V lost 6 bases, and 10 bases had no gene match. Germline CDR1 reads SEHNR; CDR2 reads FQNEAQ (reference sequence). This CDR3 region has 15 residues. The CDR3 nucleotides are TGTGCCAGCAGTTCACCCAGGGGGCGGACCACTGAAGCTTTCTTT. This encodes CASSSPRGRTTEAFF.

V usage is TRBV12-5 and J usage is TRBJ1-6; no firm D call. This CDR3 is 11 amino acids long. Per germline, CDR1 LGHNT and CDR2 FRNRAP. V lost 5 bases, J lost 10 bases, and 6 bases lay in between. The CDR3, as DNA: TGTGCTAGTGGTCTAGGATCACCCCTCCACTTT. This encodes CASGLGSPLHF.

This CDR3 reads CASSPRGRGGDNEQYF. Here the CDR3 DNA reads TGTGCCAGCAGCCCCCGCGGGCGCGGGGGGGATAACGAGCAGTACTTC. The V and J genes are TRBV13 and TRBJ2-7, with TRBD2 matching over 9 bases. V lost 5 bases, J lost 5 bases, and 13 bases stayed unmatched. CDR1 is PRHDT, CDR2 FYEKMQ, per germline (reference sequence). The CDR3 sequence is 16 residues long.

The sample holds a few counts of this clone. Other DNA sequences in the sample encode the same CDR3. The CDR3 loop reads CSVGGGGGETQYF. CDR3 coding DNA: TGCAGCGTTGGAGGAGGGGGCGGAGAGACCCAGTACTTC. The chain recombines TRBV29-1 with TRBJ2-5, with D possibly being TRBD1 (7 bases). The V gene's germline CDR1 is SQVTM and CDR2 ANQGSEA. The CDR3 is 13 amino acids. V gave up 4 bases and J gave up 4 bases, with 13 bases separating them.

The chain has TRBV11-2 and TRBJ2-4; the D gene is possibly TRBD2 (6 bases). The CDR3 totals 16 residues. V was cut by 0 bases and J by 4 bases, with 13 bases left in between. Per the germline V gene, CDR1 is SGHAT and CDR2 is FQNNGV. CDR3 residues: CASSLEVWGTKNIQYF. DNA of the CDR3: TGTGCCAGCAGCTTAGAAGTATGGGGGACTAAAAACATTCAGTACTTC.

This clone has only one observation. The CDR3, as DNA: TGTGCCAGCTCACCATATCAGAACAATGAGCAGTTCTTC. Its translation is CASSPYQNNEQFF. V usage is TRBV18 and J usage is TRBJ2-1; D is unclear. Germline assignment: CDR1 KGHSH and CDR2 LQKENI. This CDR3 is built from 13 residues. V was shortened by 2 bases and J by 5 bases, with 7 bases between the two germline ends.

This chain joins TRBV5-8 and TRBJ1-2; D gene unclear. CDR3 length: 12 amino acids. The germline gives CDR1 SGHTS, CDR2 YDEGEE. Trimming shortened V by 4 bases and J by 8 bases, and 12 bases separated the two germline ends. CDR3: CASSLAGRGYTF. The CDR3 DNA is TGTGCCAGCAGCCTGGCGGGTCGCGGCTACACCTTC.

V and J are TRBV9 and TRBJ1-3; TRBD1 agrees at 8 bases. Trimming took 6 bases from V and 0 from J; bases not matched to a gene: 2. The length of the CDR3 is 14 residues. Germline lookup yields CDR1 SGDLS and CDR2 YYNGEE. CDR3 loop: CASTTGGSGNTIYF. The CDR3 DNA reads TGTGCCAGCACCACAGGGGGCTCTGGAAACACCATATATTTT.

This clone was counted only a few times. The chain recombines TRBV5-1 with TRBJ2-2, with D possibly being TRBD1 (6 bases). Germline CDR1 is SGHRS and CDR2 is YFSETQ. This CDR3 has 14 residues. Trimming took off 0 bases at V and 6 bases at J, with 9 bases between the two ends. In DNA, the CDR3 is TGCGCCAGCAGCTTGGCCACAGGGTCCGGGGAGCTGTTTTTT. Translating gives CASSLATGSGELFF. The full variable domain, completed using reference TRBV5-1 and TRBJ2-2, is KAGVTQTPRYLIKTRGQQVTLSCSPISGHRSVSWYQQTPGQGLQFLFEYFSETQRNKGNFPGRFSGRQFSNSRSEMNVSTLELGDSALYLCASSLATGSGELFFGEGSRLTVL.

This chain uses TRBV10-2 with TRBJ2-7; no firm D call. CDR1 and CDR2 from the germline V gene are WSHSY and SAAADI. The length of the CDR3 is 15 residues. V was clipped by 6 bases and J by 0 bases, with 15 bases between them. This CDR3 is CASSQERLSSYEQYF. CDR3 DNA sequence: TGCGCCAGCAGCCAAGAGCGACTGAGCTCCTACGAGCAGTACTTC.

V usage is TRBV5-1 and J usage is TRBJ2-1, with 7 bases fitting TRBD1. The CDR3 has 15 amino acids. Trimming took 2 bases from V and 2 from J; bases not matched to a gene: 4. Germline CDR1 SGHRS, CDR2 YFSETQ. This CDR3 reads CASSFGDRTYNEQFF. DNA for the CDR3: TGCGCCAGCAGCTTTGGGGACAGAACCTACAATGAGCAGTTCTTC.

The genes are TRBV30 and TRBJ1-5; possible D gene TRBD1, 6 bases. V lost 3 bases and J lost 4, with 19 bases in between. From germline, CDR1 is GTSNPN and CDR2 SVGIG (reference sequence). The CDR3 consists of 16 residues. In nucleotides, the CDR3 is TGTGCCTGGAGAAGGAGATACAGGGCCCTAAATCAGCCCCAGCATTTT. Translating gives CAWRRRYRALNQPQHF.

The rearrangement links TRBV15 to TRBJ2-7; a possible D gene is TRBD1 (6 bases). CDR3 length: 16 residues. The germline V gene encodes CDR1 LNHNV and CDR2 YYDKDF (reference sequence). The germline V and J ends were trimmed by 0 bases and 6 bases, with 18 bases remaining between them. The CDR3 DNA reads TGTGCCACCAGCAGAGATCGGGTAGGGGGAAATTTCGAGCAGTACTTC. Its translation: CATSRDRVGGNFEQYF.

V and J are TRBV2 and TRBJ2-5; no reliable D call. This CDR3 comprises 10 residues. V shed 6 bases and J shed 7 bases, with 6 bases lying between them. Germline CDR1 reads SNHLY; CDR2 reads FYNNEI. CDR3 protein: CASRGWTQYF. Here the CDR3 DNA reads TGTGCCAGCAGGGGCTGGACCCAGTACTTC.

The chain carries TRBV11-2 and TRBJ2-7, with D perhaps matching TRBD1 (6 bases). CDR1 is SGHAT, CDR2 FQNNGV, per germline. The V gene lost 5 bases and the J gene lost 0 bases, with 11 bases spanning the gap. This CDR3 has 14 amino acids. CDR3 sequence (DNA): TGTGCCAGCAGCCCCTGGGACAACTCCTACGAGCAGTACGTC. Encoded protein: CASSPWDNSYEQYV.

This sequence joins TRBV19 and TRBJ1-6, with D perhaps TRBD1 (6 bases). Germline CDR1 is LNHDA and CDR2 is SQIVND (reference sequence). The CDR3 loop spans 15 amino acids. Trimming cost V 5 bases and J 8 bases, with 16 bases left between them. CDR3 loop: CASSPSRDIYSPLHF. For the CDR3, the DNA is TGTGCCAGTAGTCCGTCCCGGGACATTTATTCACCCCTCCACTTT.

The CDR3 region is CASSQGGGAKNIQYF. In DNA form, the CDR3 reads TGTGCCAGCAGCCAGGGAGGGGGAGCCAAAAACATTCAGTACTTC. The chain recombines TRBV3-1 (or the pseudogene TRBV3-2) with TRBJ2-4; possible D gene TRBD2, 7 bases. The germline CDR1 and CDR2 sequences are LGHDT and YNNKEL (reference sequence). V lost 3 bases and J 0 bases, leaving 9 bases between the germline ends. This CDR3 has 15 residues.

The rearrangement joins TRBV4-2 to TRBJ1-4; a possible D gene is TRBD1 (6 bases). V lost 4 bases, J lost 0 bases, and 12 bases lay in between. This CDR3 has 16 amino acids. Germline V gene sequence: CDR1 LGHNA, CDR2 YNFKEQ. The CDR3 nucleotides read TGTGCCAGCAGCCCCCGGACAGACTCAACTAATGAAAAACTGTTTTTT. Translating gives CASSPRTDSTNEKLFF.

The J gene is TRBJ2-1, the V gene TRBV7-2, with 9 positions matching TRBD1. Looked up from germline, CDR1 is SGHTA and CDR2 is FQGNSA. Trimming at V came to 7 bases and at J to 2 bases, leaving 3 bases not matched to a gene. There are 14 residues in the CDR3. CDR3 loop: CASTGDRAYNEQFF. CDR3 in DNA: TGTGCCAGCACGGGGGACAGGGCCTACAATGAGCAGTTCTTC.

DNA of the CDR3: TGTGCCAGCGGACTCCACCAGGGGAGCACGGCAAAACTGTTTTTT. Translated: CASGLHQGSTAKLFF. The chain links TRBV6-5 to TRBJ1-4; a weak D match, TRBD1 (6 bases). Trimming pared 8 bases from V and 10 bases from J, leaving 23 bases between. The CDR3 has 15 residues. Looked up from germline, CDR1 is MNHEY and CDR2 is SVGAGI.

The chain joins TRBV5-1 to TRBJ2-2, with 7 positions matching TRBD1. The CDR3 runs 15 residues. V lost 5 bases to trimming and J lost 5 bases; unmatched junction nucleotides: 9. CDR1 is SGHRS, CDR2 YFSETQ, per germline. CDR3 amino acids: CASSSSLQGTGELFF. The CDR3 DNA follows: TGCGCCAGCAGTTCCAGTCTACAGGGGACCGGGGAGCTGTTTTTT.

The chain employs TRBV4-1 and TRBJ2-5; tentatively, D is TRBD2 (5 bases). The germline V gene encodes CDR1 MGHRA and CDR2 YSYEKL. V gave up 1 base and J gave up 5 bases, with 14 bases separating them. This CDR3 comprises 15 residues. This chain's CDR3 is CASSQAVGGTETQYF. The CDR3 DNA is TGCGCCAGCAGCCAAGCGGTTGGAGGAACTGAGACCCAGTACTTC.